The 9 T cell receptor beta chains below were found in one sample sequenced in a study of T cell responses to AZD1222 COVID-19 vaccine. TCRdb's table, derived via immunoSEQ multiplex PCR, lists solely in-frame clones and lacks some. The sample contains approximately 84,000 clones, 80% to 90% of which appear only once. The input for sequencing was peripheral blood, taken on day 0 of AZD1222 vaccination. These receptors all come from an adult in good health.

V and J are TRBV5-1 and TRBJ2-7; D is unclear. The CDR3 totals 11 residues. Trimming removed 0 bases at V and 9 bases at J, with 7 bases between. The germline CDR1 and CDR2 sequences are SGHRS and YFSETQ. This chain's CDR3 is CASSLGVWQYF. CDR3 nucleotides: TGCGCCAGCAGCTTGGGGGTATGGCAGTACTTC.

The gene calls are TRBV11-3 and TRBJ2-4, with unresolved D. Germline V gene sequence: CDR1 SGHNT, CDR2 YENEEA. The germline V and J ends were trimmed by 7 bases and 8 bases, with 30 bases remaining between them. This CDR3 is built from 18 residues. CDR3 sequence reads: CASNLAPEFATFQDIQYF. CDR3 sequence (DNA): TGTGCCAGCAACTTGGCCCCGGAGTTTGCCACTTTTCAAGACATTCAGTACTTC.

Concerning this clone: Compared with germline, one end of the junction differs, possibly owing to a read error. This rearrangement joins TRBV7-8 to TRBJ2-4; no firm D call. Germline CDR1 SGHVS, CDR2 FQNEAQ. CDR3 length: 12 residues. CDR3 sequence: CASSLAENIQYF. CDR3 nucleotides: TGTGCCAGCAGCTTAGCCGAAAACATTCAGTACTTC.

This clone was seen once. In DNA, the CDR3 is TGTGCCAGCAGCGGGATGCGCGGGAGCTCCTACAATGAGCAGTTCTTC. Translated: CASSGMRGSSYNEQFF. The chain links TRBV7-9 to TRBJ2-1, with 7 bases lining up with TRBD2. CDR1 is SEHNR and CDR2 is FQNEAQ in the germline V gene (reference sequence). After removal of 5 bases from V and 0 bases from J, the junction contained 7 bases not matched to a gene. CDR3 size: 16 residues.

The chain carries TRBV7-6 and TRBJ1-2; 7 nucleotides align to TRBD1. The germline V gene encodes CDR1 SGHVS and CDR2 FNYEAQ. The CDR3 consists of 15 residues. V dropped 0 bases and J dropped 1; count of bases not matched to a gene: 2. CDR3 in amino acids: CASSLAGGFNYGYTF. The CDR3 nucleotides are TGTGCCAGCAGCTTAGCAGGGGGCTTTAACTATGGCTACACCTTC.

The V and J genes are TRBV3-1 (or the pseudogene TRBV3-2) and TRBJ1-4; D is uncertain. Germline V gives CDR1 LGHDT, CDR2 YNNKEL (reference sequence). The CDR3 consists of 14 residues. V was shortened by 1 base and J by 4 bases, with 7 bases between the two germline ends. The CDR3: CASSQGRLNEKLFF. The DNA for the CDR3 is TGTGCCAGCAGCCAAGGACGACTTAATGAAAAACTGTTTTTT.

This chain joins TRBV4-1 and TRBJ1-1; D is unresolved. Trimming cost V 2 bases and J 4 bases, with 8 bases left between them. Germline values: CDR1 MGHRA, CDR2 YSYEKL. This CDR3 is built from 13 residues. The CDR3 reads CASSQRRSTEAFF. The CDR3 DNA is TGCGCCAGCAGCCAACGACGGTCCACTGAAGCTTTCTTT.

A few counts support this clone. The J gene is TRBJ2-3, the V gene TRBV15, with 8 nucleotides matching TRBD1. Germline trimming cut 3 bases from V and 4 bases from J; bases unmatched to any gene: 3. Per germline, CDR1 LNHNV and CDR2 YYDKDF (reference sequence). This CDR3 is 14 amino acids long. DNA of the CDR3: TGTGCCACCAGCAGGGGACAGGAGTCAGATACGCAGTATTTT. This translates into CATSRGQESDTQYF.

The chain is built from TRBV28 and TRBJ2-7; 11 bases align to TRBD2. Germline CDR1 MDHEN, CDR2 SYDVKM. Trimming at V came to 6 bases and at J to 1 base, leaving 5 bases not matched to a gene. The CDR3 is made up of 15 amino acids. As DNA, the CDR3 is TGTGCCAGCAGGCTAACTAGCGGGAGTTCCTACGAGCAGTACTTC. Protein sequence: CASRLTSGSSYEQYF. Together with reference TRBV28 and TRBJ2-7, the CDR3 gives the full variable domain: DVKVTQSSRYLVKRTGEKVFLECVQDMDHENMFWYRQDPGLGLRLIYFSYDVKMKEKGDIPEGYSVSREKKERFSLILESASTNQTSMYLCASRLTSGSSYEQYFGPGTRLTVT.